The 21 T cell receptor beta chains given below trace back to one sample, sequenced in a study of blood T cells in healthy people across ages. The authors ran a second PCR of about 6 to 12 cycles using a sample-barcoded 5' primer and a J-beta primer mix. TCRdb ran MiXCR on the 5' RACE reads and lists one entry per CDR3 protein. The data contain 600,000 to 1,000,000 distinct CDR3 sequences, 58% of them singletons. Sequenced input: blood. Receptors were obtained from a young man in good health.

The chain has TRBV6-5 and TRBJ1-2; 11 bases line up with TRBD1. The CDR3 is 16 amino acids. Germline CDR1 and CDR2: MNHEY and SVGAGI. The V and J ends lost 6 bases and 5 bases, in that order; junction bases with no gene match: 11. The CDR3: CASSDSWTGGRYGYTF. The CDR3 region has the DNA TGTGCCAGCAGCGACTCGTGGACAGGGGGCAGGTATGGCTACACCTTC.

Here the CDR3 DNA reads TGTGCCAGCAGCCCCTCCCTCACCTACGAGCAGTACTTC. Translation: CASSPSLTYEQYF. The rearrangement links TRBV7-8 to TRBJ2-4; D remains ambiguous. The end of the DNA is better explained by TRBJ2-7, so the J call may be wrong. Germline loops: CDR1 SGHVS, CDR2 FQNEAQ. This CDR3 has 13 residues.

The chain combines TRBV3-1 with TRBJ1-5; no firm D call. Trimming pared 0 bases from V and 4 bases from J, leaving 13 bases between. Per the germline V gene, CDR1 is LGHDT and CDR2 is YNNKEL (reference sequence). The CDR3 consists of 16 residues. The CDR3 nucleotides read TGTGCCAGCAGCCAAGAGGGAGGGCCTAATAATCAGCCCCAGCATTTT. Translated, it gives CASSQEGGPNNQPQHF.

The chain employs TRBV27 and TRBJ2-1; D may be TRBD1 or TRBD2 (5 bases each). V dropped 0 bases and J dropped 6 bases, with 12 bases sitting between them. The CDR3 contains 15 residues. Germline V gene lookup returns CDR1 MNHEY and CDR2 SMNVEV (reference sequence). In DNA form, the CDR3 reads TGTGCCAGCAGTTTATCCGGCGAGGGGACCAATGAGCAGTTCTTC. It encodes CASSLSGEGTNEQFF.

The genes are TRBV9 and TRBJ2-3, with 10 bases fitting TRBD2. The CDR3 is 15 amino acids. Per germline, CDR1 SGDLS and CDR2 YYNGEE. V shed 4 bases, J shed 2 bases, and the junction held 4 bases outside the gene matches. The CDR3 nucleotides read TGTGCCAGCAGCTTTGGACTAGCGGTCACAGATACGCAGTATTTT. It yields the protein CASSFGLAVTDTQYF.

The chain carries TRBV19 and TRBJ2-7, with D hard to call. Germline loops: CDR1 LNHDA, CDR2 SQIVND (reference sequence). Trimming stripped 8 bases from V and 2 bases from J, with 10 bases between. This CDR3 has 12 amino acids. The CDR3 DNA follows: TGTGCCAGTTCGGACGGTCCCTACGAGCAGTACTTC. Its translation: CASSDGPYEQYF.

The chain has TRBV6-2 or TRBV6-3 and TRBJ2-1, with TRBD2 matching over 8 bases. The V segment lost 7 bases and the J segment 0 bases; nucleotides outside the gene matches: 5. CDR1 is MNHEY and CDR2 is SVGEGT in the germline V gene. The CDR3 has 15 residues. CDR3 region: CASKTGGVSYNEQFF. CDR3 coding DNA: TGTGCCAGCAAGACGGGGGGGGTCTCCTACAATGAGCAGTTCTTC.

A few counts support this clonotype. The gene calls are TRBV27 and TRBJ1-2, with 7 bases matching TRBD1. Germline V CDR1 and CDR2: MNHEY, SMNVEV (reference sequence). The CDR3 totals 14 residues. The V gene end was trimmed by 3 bases and the J gene end by 3 bases; junction bases not matched to a gene: 4. The CDR3 sequence: CASSFGDRDYGYTF. The CDR3 DNA sequence: TGTGCCAGCAGTTTCGGAGACAGGGACTATGGCTACACCTTC.

The rearrangement joins TRBV28 to TRBJ1-5; 10 bases line up with TRBD1. The CDR3 extends over 18 amino acids. The V and J ends lost 5 bases and 7 bases, in that order; junction bases with no gene match: 17. Germline V gene sequence: CDR1 MDHEN, CDR2 SYDVKM. In nucleotides, the CDR3 is TGTGCCAGCAGTCGCCTCCGGGACAGGGGTAAATACCGCCAGCCCCAGCATTTT. It codes for CASSRLRDRGKYRQPQHF. The variable domain in full, completed from reference TRBV28 and TRBJ1-5, reads DVKVTQSSRYLVKRTGEKVFLECVQDMDHENMFWYRQDPGLGLRLIYFSYDVKMKEKGDIPEGYSVSREKKERFSLILESASTNQTSMYLCASSRLRDRGKYRQPQHFGDGTRLSIL.

The chain carries TRBV6-5 and TRBJ2-3; TRBD2 matches 10 bases. Losses at the gene ends were 6 bases for V and 0 bases for J; bases not matched to a gene: 6. The CDR3 runs 16 residues. Per germline, CDR1 MNHEY and CDR2 SVGAGI. The CDR3 here is CASSTKTSGSTDTQYF. The CDR3 coding sequence is TGTGCCAGCAGCACCAAGACTAGCGGGAGCACAGATACGCAGTATTTT.

The rearrangement uses TRBV18 and TRBJ2-7; no clear D. The CDR3 length is 11 residues. CDR1 is KGHSH and CDR2 is LQKENI in the germline V gene. V was pared by 2 bases and J by 5 bases, with 4 bases between. The CDR3 loop reads CASSPKDEQYF. Written as DNA, the CDR3 is TGTGCCAGCTCACCAAAGGACGAGCAGTACTTC.

V usage is TRBV7-3 and J usage is TRBJ2-3; D possibly corresponds to TRBD2 (7 bases). The V end lost 2 bases, the J end lost 2 bases, and 14 bases lay between the germline ends. CDR1 is SGHTA and CDR2 is FQGTGA in the germline V gene. The CDR3 is made up of 16 amino acids. The CDR3 region is CASSLLGGRDTDTQYF. The CDR3 nucleotides read TGTGCCAGCAGCTTATTGGGGGGGCGCGACACAGATACGCAGTATTTT.

The chain links TRBV21-1 to TRBJ2-7; the table's D call, TRBD2, was not checked against the DNA. TRBV21-1 is marked as a pseudogene. CDR3 length equals 15 residues. CDR3 nucleotide sequence: TGTGCCAGCAGCACTCAACCCCAGGGACTAAACGAGCAGTACTTC. It yields the protein CASSTQPQGLNEQYF.

The rearrangement joins TRBV6-6 to TRBJ2-3; tentative D call: TRBD1 (5 bases). Germline CDR1 and CDR2: MNHNY and SVGAGI (reference sequence). CDR3 length: 14 amino acids. Trimming removed 5 bases at V and 2 bases at J, with 11 bases between. The CDR3 nucleotides are TGTGCCAGCAGTGGTCAGGGAAACACAGATACGCAGTATTTT. Translating it yields CASSGQGNTDTQYF.

J is TRBJ2-3 and V is TRBV7-2, with D perhaps given as TRBD1 or TRBD2 (5 bases each). V lost 3 bases to trimming and J lost 2 bases, with 12 bases between them. This CDR3 comprises 15 residues. In germline, CDR1 is SGHTA, CDR2 FQGNSA. For the CDR3, the DNA is TGTGCCAGCAGCTTGAGGGGCGGCTACACAGATACGCAGTATTTT. Amino acid sequence: CASSLRGGYTDTQYF.

On this clonotype itself: Germline is not matched at one junction end, which may reflect a read error. The rearrangement links TRBV4-2 to TRBJ2-3, with D perhaps matching TRBD2 (5 bases). The CDR3 sequence is 15 residues long. From germline, CDR1 is LGHNA and CDR2 YNFKEQ. The CDR3 is CASSQGAESTDTQYF. Here the CDR3 DNA reads TGTGCCAGCAGCCAAGGAGCGGAGAGCACGGATACGCAGTATTTT.

The table lists this clonotype with a few counts. This sequence joins TRBV6-1 and TRBJ1-1; D possibly corresponds to TRBD1 (5 bases). The CDR3 contains 14 residues. CDR1 MNHNS and CDR2 SASEGT come from the germline V gene. Trimming removed 2 bases from V and 1 base from J, with 8 bases in between. CDR3 in amino acids: CASSERDRNTEAFF. The CDR3 DNA follows: TGTGCCAGCAGTGAAAGGGACCGGAACACTGAAGCTTTCTTT.

The chain has TRBV20-1 and TRBJ2-1, with 11 bases aligning to TRBD2. This CDR3 spans 17 amino acids. Unmatched junction bases numbered 17, after V lost 5 bases and J lost 8 bases. In germline, CDR1 is DFQATT, CDR2 SNEGSKA (reference sequence). CDR3 bases: TGCAGTGCTCCACTAGCGGGAGAATCAGGTGTGGGTGATGAGCAGTTCTTC. The encoded protein is CSAPLAGESGVGDEQFF.

This chain uses TRBV21-1 with TRBJ2-3; TRBD2 is taken as the D call from the table, unchecked against the DNA. TRBV21-1 is marked as a pseudogene. The CDR3 length is 17 residues. The CDR3 reads CASRIKSLAGVADTQYF. The CDR3 nucleotides are TGTGCCAGCAGGATCAAGTCTCTAGCGGGAGTTGCAGATACGCAGTATTTT.

This clonotype came up a few times. The genes are TRBV10-3 and TRBJ2-1, with unresolved D. The CDR3 length is 16 residues. The germline gives CDR1 ENHRY, CDR2 SYGVKD. The V and J ends lost 2 bases and 6 bases respectively, with 17 bases between them. CDR3 sequence (DNA): TGTGCCATCAGTGAGCTTCGTCTAGATAAGCCCAATGAGCAGTTCTTC. Protein sequence: CAISELRLDKPNEQFF.

This clonotype came up a few times. The CDR3 nucleotides are TGCAGTGCTAACAGGGATTATAGCACAGATACGCAGTATTTT. Residues: CSANRDYSTDTQYF. V and J are TRBV20-1 and TRBJ2-3; D may be TRBD1 (6 bases). Trimming pared 4 bases from V and 0 bases from J, leaving 11 bases between. The length of the CDR3 is 14 residues. CDR1 is DFQATT, CDR2 SNEGSKA, per germline (reference sequence).